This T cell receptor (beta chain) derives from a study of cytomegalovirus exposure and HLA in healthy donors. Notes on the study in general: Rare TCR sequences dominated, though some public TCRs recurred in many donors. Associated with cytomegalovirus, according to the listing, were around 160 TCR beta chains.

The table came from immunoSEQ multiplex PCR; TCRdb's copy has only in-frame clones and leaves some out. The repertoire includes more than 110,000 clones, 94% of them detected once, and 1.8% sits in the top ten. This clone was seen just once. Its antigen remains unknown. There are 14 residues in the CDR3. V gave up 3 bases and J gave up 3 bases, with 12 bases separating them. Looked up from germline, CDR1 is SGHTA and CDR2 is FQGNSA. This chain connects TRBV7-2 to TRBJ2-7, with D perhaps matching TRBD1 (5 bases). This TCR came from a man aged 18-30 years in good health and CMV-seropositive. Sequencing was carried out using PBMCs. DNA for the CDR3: TGTGCCAGCAGCTTGTGGGGCTCGGACTACGAGCAGTACTTC. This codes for CASSLWGSDYEQYF.